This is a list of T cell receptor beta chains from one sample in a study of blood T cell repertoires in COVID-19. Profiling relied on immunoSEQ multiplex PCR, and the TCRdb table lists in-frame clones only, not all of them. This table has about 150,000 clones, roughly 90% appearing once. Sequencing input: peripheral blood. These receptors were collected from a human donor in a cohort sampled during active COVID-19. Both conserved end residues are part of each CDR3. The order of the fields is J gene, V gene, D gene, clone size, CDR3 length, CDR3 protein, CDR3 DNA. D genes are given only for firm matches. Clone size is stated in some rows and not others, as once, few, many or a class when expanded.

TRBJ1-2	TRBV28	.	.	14	CASRGQVGHYGYTF	TGTGCCAGCAGGGGGCAGGTTGGGCACTATGGCTACACCTTC
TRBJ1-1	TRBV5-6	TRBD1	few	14	CASSFRQGGTEAFF	TGTGCCAGCAGTTTTAGACAGGGCGGCACTGAAGCTTTCTTT
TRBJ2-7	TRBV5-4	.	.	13	CASSLYQGYEQYF	TGTGCCAGCAGCTTGTATCAGGGCTACGAGCAGTACTTC
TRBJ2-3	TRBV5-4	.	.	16	CASSPRGGVATDTQYF	TGTGCCAGCAGCCCGAGGGGCGGGGTGGCCACAGATACGCAGTATTTT
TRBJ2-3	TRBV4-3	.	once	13	CASSQVAQYTQYF	TGCGCCAGCAGCCAAGTTGCCCAGTATACGCAGTATTTT
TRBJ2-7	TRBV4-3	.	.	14	CASSIHGGTYEQYF	TGCGCCAGCAGCATTCATGGGGGGACCTACGAGCAGTACTTC
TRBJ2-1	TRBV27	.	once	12	CASSLRGLEQFF	TGTGCCAGCAGTTTACGAGGACTTGAGCAGTTCTTC
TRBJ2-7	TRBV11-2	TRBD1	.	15	CASSLEDRGQHEQYF	TGTGCCAGCAGCTTAGAGGACAGGGGGCAACACGAGCAGTACTTC
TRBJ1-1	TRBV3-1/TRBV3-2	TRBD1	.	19	CASSQDLRGRGGWGTEAFF	TGTGCCAGCAGCCAAGATCTAAGGGGGCGCGGAGGTTGGGGCACTGAAGCTTTCTTT
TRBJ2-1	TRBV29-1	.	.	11	CSVDKHNEQFF	TGCAGCGTTGACAAGCACAATGAGCAGTTCTTC
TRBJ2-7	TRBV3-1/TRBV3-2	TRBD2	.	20	CASSQGSSGGPSSRANEQYF	TGTGCCAGCAGCCAAGGAAGTAGCGGGGGACCTAGCTCGCGAGCTAACGAGCAGTACTTC
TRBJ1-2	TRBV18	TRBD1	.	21	CASSPEALPGQGESANYGYTF	TGTGCCAGCTCACCTGAGGCTCTACCCGGACAGGGGGAGTCAGCTAACTATGGCTACACCTTC
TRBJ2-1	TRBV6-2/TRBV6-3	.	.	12	CASSSTNNEQFF	TGTGCCAGCAGCTCGACAAACAATGAGCAGTTCTTC
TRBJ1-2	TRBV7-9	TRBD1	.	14	CAGAQDRAVYGYTF	TGTGCCGGGGCACAGGACAGGGCTGTCTATGGCTACACCTTC
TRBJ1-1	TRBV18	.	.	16	CASSLSWNQGGTEAFF	TGTGCCAGCTCACTCTCCTGGAACCAGGGAGGCACTGAAGCTTTCTTT
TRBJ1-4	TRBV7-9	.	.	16	CASTTGGGPTNEKLFF	TGTGCCAGCACCACAGGCGGGGGCCCAACTAATGAAAAACTGTTTTTT
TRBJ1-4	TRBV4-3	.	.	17	CASSQDPGQAFNEKLFF	TGCGCCAGCAGCCAAGATCCTGGGCAGGCCTTTAATGAAAAACTGTTTTTT
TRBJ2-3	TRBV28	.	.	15	CASSLSQRRTDTQYF	TGTGCCAGCAGTTTATCACAGAGACGCACAGATACGCAGTATTTT
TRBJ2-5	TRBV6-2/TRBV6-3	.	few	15	CASSWFRGPQETQYF	TGTGCCAGCAGTTGGTTCCGAGGGCCACAAGAGACCCAGTACTTC
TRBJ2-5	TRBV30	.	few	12	CAWSPAGWTQYF	TGTGCCTGGAGTCCGGCAGGGTGGACCCAGTACTTC
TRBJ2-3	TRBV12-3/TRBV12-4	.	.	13	CASSPLARDTQYF	TGTGCCAGCAGTCCCTTAGCGAGGGATACGCAGTATTTT
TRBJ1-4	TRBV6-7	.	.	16	CASSRGQSSVDEKLFF	TGTGCCAGCAGTCGCGGACAGTCCTCAGTTGATGAAAAACTGTTTTTT
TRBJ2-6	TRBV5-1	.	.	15	CASSLGSSGANVLTF	TGCGCCAGCAGCTTGGGTAGCTCTGGGGCCAACGTCCTGACTTTC
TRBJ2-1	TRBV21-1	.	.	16	CASSKFAGTSEPEQFF	TGTGCCAGCAGCAAGTTCGCCGGGACTAGCGAACCCGAGCAGTTCTTC
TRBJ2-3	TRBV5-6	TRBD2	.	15	CASSLDRGGTDTQYF	TGTGCCAGCAGCTTGGACCGGGGGGGCACAGATACGCAGTATTTT
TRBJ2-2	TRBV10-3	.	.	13	CAISESGSGELFF	TGTGCCATCAGTGAATCAGGGTCCGGGGAGCTGTTTTTT
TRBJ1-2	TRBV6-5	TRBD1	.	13	CASTRTGGYGYTF	TGTGCCAGCACTCGGACAGGGGGCTATGGCTACACCTTC
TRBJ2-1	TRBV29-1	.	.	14	CSVKMGGRNNEQFF	TGCAGCGTTAAAATGGGAGGCAGGAACAATGAGCAGTTCTTC